A selection of T cell receptor beta chains follows, all from one sample in a study of blood T cell repertoires in COVID-19. This table comes from immunoSEQ multiplex PCR, and its TCRdb copy is limited to in-frame clones, with some not included. The data show 80,000 or so clones, almost 85% seen once. Sequenced sample: peripheral blood. These receptor sequences come from a human donor in a cohort sampled during active COVID-19. Each CDR3 is given with its conserved first and last residue. The D gene is left open where the match is weak. Size tells how often a clone was seen (once, few, many) or the class of an expanded clone, and some rows leave it out.

V	J	size	D	DNA	CDR3
TRBV27	TRBJ1-1	NA	NA	TGTGCCAGCAGTTTATCTCAGGGAGGCACTGAAGCTTTCTTT	CASSLSQGGTEAFF
TRBV9	TRBJ2-3	NA	TRBD1	TGTGCCAGCAGCGTAACCGGGACAGGGGTTTGGAATACGCAGTATTTT	CASSVTGTGVWNTQYF
TRBV2	TRBJ2-7	NA	NA	TGTGCCAGCAGTGACCAGGGAACCGCCTACGAGCAGTACTTC	CASSDQGTAYEQYF
TRBV6-4	TRBJ2-7	NA	TRBD2	TGTGCCAGCAGCGTAGCGGGGGGCGCCTACGAGCAGTACTTC	CASSVAGGAYEQYF
TRBV4-1	TRBJ1-2	NA	TRBD1	TGCGCCAGCAGCCAAGCCCACAGGGGGTGGGACTATGGCTACACCTTC	CASSQAHRGWDYGYTF
TRBV9	TRBJ2-3	NA	NA	TGTGCCAGCAGCGTAGTCGGAGGAGGCACAGATACGCAGTATTTT	CASSVVGGGTDTQYF
TRBV9	TRBJ2-7	few	TRBD2	TGTGCCAGCAGCGTAGGAGTAGCGGGAATCTACGAGCAGTACTTC	CASSVGVAGIYEQYF
TRBV5-4	TRBJ2-7	NA	TRBD1	TGTGCCAGCAGCCGGGACAGTCTTAGCTCCTACGAGCAGTACTTC	CASSRDSLSSYEQYF
TRBV5-6	TRBJ1-2	NA	NA	TGTGCCAGCAGCTTACGGTCACGTGGCTACACCTTC	CASSLRSRGYTF
TRBV6-1	TRBJ2-1	NA	TRBD1	TGTGCCAGCAGTAAAGACAGGGCGACCTCCTACAATGAGCAGTTCTTC	CASSKDRATSYNEQFF
TRBV6-5	TRBJ1-1	NA	NA	TGTGCCAGCGATGCGAGTCGGAACACTGAAGCTTTCTTT	CASDASRNTEAFF
TRBV19	TRBJ2-2	NA	NA	TGTGCCAGTAGTACTCACACCGGGGAGCTGTTTTTT	CASSTHTGELFF
TRBV29-1	TRBJ2-1	NA	NA	TGCAGCGTTGGGTCTAGCAAGAATGAGCAGTTCTTC	CSVGSSKNEQFF
TRBV2	TRBJ1-1	NA	TRBD1	TGTGCCAGCGATCCGACAGGGGGGCGGTCTGAAGCTTTCTTT	CASDPTGGRSEAFF
TRBV3-1/TRBV3-2	TRBJ1-1	NA	NA	TGTGCCAGCAGCCGAAACAGGGTATTCACTGAAGCTTTCTTT	CASSRNRVFTEAFF
TRBV20-1	TRBJ2-1	few	TRBD2	TGCAGTGCTAGTCCCCCGGGGGGGCGGGGGACCAATGAGCAGTTCTTC	CSASPPGGRGTNEQFF
TRBV19	TRBJ2-7	NA	TRBD2	TGTGCCAGTAGTGGACAGACTAGCGGGGCTTCCTACGAGCAGTACTTC	CASSGQTSGASYEQYF
TRBV5-1	TRBJ2-7	NA	NA	TGCGCCAGCAGCTTGACGGCAGGGGCTAACTACGAGCAGTACTTC	CASSLTAGANYEQYF
TRBV5-1	TRBJ1-2	NA	NA	TGCGCCAGCAGCTACCAGGCCTATGGCTACACCTTC	CASSYQAYGYTF
TRBV12-3/TRBV12-4	TRBJ1-1	NA	NA	TGTGCCAGCAGTTTTGGGCCGTCAGGAGCTTTCTTT	CASSFGPSGAFF
TRBV18	TRBJ1-5	NA	NA	TGTGCCAGCTCACTAACAGGGTCTCAGCCCCAGCATTTT	CASSLTGSQPQHF
TRBV7-2	TRBJ2-2	NA	NA	TGTGCCAGCAGCTTAGGACTATATACCGGGGAGCTGTTTTTT	CASSLGLYTGELFF
TRBV6-2/TRBV6-3	TRBJ2-1	NA	TRBD2	TGTGCCAGCAGTTACACTAGCGGGGGGTACAGTGGGCAGTTCTTC	CASSYTSGGYSGQFF
TRBV19	TRBJ1-2	NA	NA	TGTGCCAGTAGTAGAATCGGTCTGGTTGGAGGCGGCTACACCTTC	CASSRIGLVGGGYTF
TRBV13	TRBJ2-7	NA	TRBD1	TGTGCCAGCAGCCGTCGGGACAGGGTATACGAGCAGTACTTC	CASSRRDRVYEQYF
TRBV18	TRBJ1-6	few	NA	TGTGCCAGCTCAGTTCAGTATAATTCACCCCTCCACTTT	CASSVQYNSPLHF
TRBV3-1/TRBV3-2	TRBJ1-1	NA	NA	TGTGCCAGCAGTCAGCGGATCCCACAAGGGCACGCTGAAGCTTTCTTT	CASSQRIPQGHAEAFF
TRBV11-2	TRBJ2-2	NA	NA	TGTGCCAGCAGCTTAGCGAGCACCGGGGAGCTGTTTTTT	CASSLASTGELFF
TRBV3-1/TRBV3-2	TRBJ1-5	NA	NA	TGTGCCAGCAGCCAGAGCTCCGGGACAAGAGGCACGCCCCAGCATTTT	CASSQSSGTRGTPQHF
TRBV9	TRBJ2-7	NA	NA	TGTGCCAGCAGCGTAGCCGCGGGGCCCTACGAGCAGTACTTC	CASSVAAGPYEQYF
TRBV5-8	TRBJ2-3	NA	TRBD2	TGTGCCAGCAGCTTGGGAATAAGGCGGGGGGCTAGCACAGATACGCAGTATTTT	CASSLGIRRGASTDTQYF